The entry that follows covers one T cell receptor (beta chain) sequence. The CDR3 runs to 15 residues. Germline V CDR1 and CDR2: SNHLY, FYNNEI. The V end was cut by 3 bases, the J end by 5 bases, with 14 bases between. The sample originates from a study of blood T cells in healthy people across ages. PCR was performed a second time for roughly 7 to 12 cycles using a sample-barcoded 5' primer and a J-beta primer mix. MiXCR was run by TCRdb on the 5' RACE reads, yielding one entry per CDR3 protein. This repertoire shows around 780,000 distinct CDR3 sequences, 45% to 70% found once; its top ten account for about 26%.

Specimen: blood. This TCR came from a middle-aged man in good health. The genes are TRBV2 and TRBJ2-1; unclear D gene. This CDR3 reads CASSDSAGVNNEQFF. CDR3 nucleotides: TGTGCCAGCAGTGATTCGGCAGGTGTGAACAATGAGCAGTTCTTC. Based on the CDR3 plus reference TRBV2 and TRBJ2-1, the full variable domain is EPEVTQTPSHQVTQMGQEVILRCVPISNHLYFYWYRQILGQKVEFLVSFYNNEISEKSEIFDDQFSVERPDGSNFTLKIRSTKLEDSAMYFCASSDSAGVNNEQFFGPGTRLTVL.